The clone carrying this TCR beta chain was picked up many times. The antigen is unknown. The data were taken from a study of Graves' ophthalmopathy and Graves' hyperthyroidism. Overall study findings and caveats: It was with about 68% sensitivity and around 72% specificity that the model predicted ophthalmopathy progression. Most expanded thyroid clonotypes above 0.001 frequency also appeared in blood.

Researchers classed hyperthyroidism as stable given no ophthalmopathy within 18 months of follow-up. Included hyperthyroidism patients were aged 18 to 65 and newly diagnosed (under 2 months' duration). Germline values: CDR1 SEHNR, CDR2 FQNEAQ (reference sequence). The CDR3 consists of 13 residues. Trimming shortened V by 5 bases and J by 2 bases, and 9 bases separated the two germline ends. Investigators amplified TCR beta CDR3 regions from RNA transcripts. HTBI-primed first-round RT-PCR preceded second-round multiplex PCR. TCRdb itself ran the multiplex PCR reads through MiXCR, one entry per CDR3 protein. The data show tens of thousands of distinct CDR3 sequences, with approximately 48% seen just once and 6.5% held by the top ten.

The sequenced sample was peripheral blood. The sequence came from an adult woman with stable Graves' hyperthyroidism. The genes are TRBV7-9 and TRBJ1-1; no reliable D call. CDR3 in DNA: TGTGCCAGCAGCCCGCCGACTAACACTGAAGCTTTCTTT. It translates to CASSPPTNTEAFF.